This T cell receptor beta chain originates from a study of regulatory T cells in long-lasting Graves disease. Study background: Antithyroid drugs had been given to newly diagnosed Graves' patients for under 3 months.

Time point reported: newly diagnosed GD, antithyroid drugs for less than 3 months. Making the TCR library involved RNA that had been extracted from PBMCs. Libraries of TCR beta came from iRepertoire HTBI primers plus Arm-PCR of CDR3 regions. TCRdb fed the multiplex PCR reads into MiXCR, producing one record per CDR3 protein. The data show 450,000 to 600,000 distinct CDR3 sequences, 13% seen once. CDR1 is SEHNR, CDR2 FQNEAQ, per germline (reference sequence). V was cut by 1 base and J by 1 base, with 10 bases left in between. The length of the CDR3 is 15 residues. These data were likewise used in another study, on T cells in Graves' hyperthyroidism and ophthalmopathy. Turning to that study: Graves' hyperthyroidism was deemed stable absent ophthalmopathy progression within 18 months.

The chain recombines TRBV7-9 with TRBJ2-5, with a possible D match to TRBD1 (5 bases). Specimen: peripheral blood mononuclear cells (PBMCs), collected at new diagnosis, from a patient treated with antithyroid drugs. The receptor was derived from a man younger than 40 with Graves disease. The CDR3 loop reads CASSLDKDTQETQYF. For the CDR3, the DNA is TGTGCCAGCAGCTTAGACAAGGACACCCAAGAGACCCAGTACTTC.